The rows below give T cell receptor beta chains drawn from one sample of a study of blood T cells in healthy people across ages. A single record per CDR3 protein comes from TCRdb applying MiXCR to the 5' RACE reads. The sample includes some 860,000 distinct CDR3 sequences, about 61% of them seen just once. Input material: blood. All receptors derive from a man aged 40-49 years in good health. Each CDR3 is given with its conserved first and last residue. Each record gives: J gene, V gene, D gene, clone size, CDR3 protein, CDR3 DNA. A D gene is named only where the DNA matches it firmly. The listing skips clone size in some rows; elsewhere it reads once, few, many or a size class.

TRBJ2-5 TRBV20-1 TRBD2 many CSADDSGEETQYF TGCAGTGCGGATGACAGCGGGGAAGAGACCCAGTACTTC
TRBJ1-1 TRBV27 . . CASSLTRAPRRNTEAFF TGTGCCAGCAGCTTAACTCGGGCTCCAAGGCGGAACACTGAAGCTTTCTTT
TRBJ2-7 TRBV29-1 TRBD1 few CSAATGIEQYF TGCAGCGCCGCGACAGGGATCGAGCAGTACTTC
TRBJ2-1 TRBV9 . . CASSVVYGEQFF TGTGCCAGCAGCGTAGTGTACGGGGAGCAGTTCTTC
TRBJ2-3 TRBV10-3 TRBD1 . CAVRDRGTDTQYF TGTGCCGTCCGGGACAGGGGGACAGATACGCAGTATTTT
TRBJ2-7 TRBV28 . few CASSFRGNYEQYF TGTGCCAGCAGTTTCCGAGGAAACTACGAGCAGTACTTC
TRBJ2-1 TRBV5-1 . . CASSLRLDNEQFF TGCGCCAGCAGTTTAAGGCTTGACAATGAGCAGTTCTTC
TRBJ2-5 TRBV5-1 TRBD1 . CASRDSGGAETQYF TGCGCCAGCAGGGATTCAGGGGGCGCAGAGACCCAGTACTTC
TRBJ2-5 TRBV7-2 TRBD2 . CASSLELSGGAGETQYF TGTGCCAGCAGCTTAGAGCTGAGCGGGGGGGCCGGGGAGACCCAGTACTTC
TRBJ2-5 TRBV7-6 . . CASSLTWTEGEQYF TGTGCCAGCAGCTTAACTTGGACAGAAGGGGAGCAGTACTTC
TRBJ1-1 TRBV7-8 TRBD1 few CASSPRGGGMGTEAFF TGTGCCAGCAGCCCCCGAGGAGGGGGCATGGGCACTGAAGCTTTCTTT
TRBJ2-5 TRBV4-2 . . CASRGPQETQYF TGTGCCAGCAGGGGACCTCAAGAGACCCAGTACTTC
TRBJ2-1 TRBV15 . . CATSRDRWTKQFF TGTGCCACCAGCAGAGATCGGTGGACTAAGCAGTTCTTC
TRBJ2-1 TRBV25-1 TRBD2 . CASIGGRAGGGFYNEQFF TGTGCCAGCATCGGGGGTCGAGCGGGAGGGGGCTTCTACAATGAGCAGTTCTTC
TRBJ1-2 TRBV28 . . CASSLPMPAGLGGYTF TGTGCCAGCAGTTTACCTATGCCGGCGGGGCTAGGTGGCTACACCTTC
TRBJ2-1 TRBV7-6 TRBD2 . CASSGASGVVREQFF TGTGCCAGCAGCGGAGCTAGCGGGGTAGTTAGGGAGCAGTTCTTC
TRBJ1-2 TRBV27 . few CASSKSGGTRLLYGYTF TGTGCCAGCAGTAAATCCGGTGGGACAAGGCTCCTCTATGGCTACACCTTC
TRBJ1-2 TRBV29-1 TRBD1 . CSVGQGRVYGYTF TGCAGCGTAGGACAGGGGCGCGTCTATGGCTACACCTTC
TRBJ2-3 TRBV13 TRBD2 . CASSSGTSFASSTDTQYF TGTGCCAGCAGCTCGGGGACTAGCTTCGCTTCGAGCACAGATACGCAGTATTTT
TRBJ1-4 TRBV7-9 TRBD1 . CASSSTGEVEKLFF TGTGCCAGCAGCTCTACAGGGGAGGTTGAAAAACTGTTTTTT
TRBJ1-5 TRBV29-1 . . CSAGQGGADQPQHF TGCAGCGCCGGCCAAGGTGGGGCGGATCAGCCCCAGCATTTT
TRBJ1-4 TRBV2 . . CASSDRPIHEKLFF TGTGCCAGCAGTGATCGTCCCATCCACGAAAAACTGTTTTTT
TRBJ1-1 TRBV7-3 . . CASSSGGDMNTEAFF TGTGCCAGCAGCTCCGGAGGGGATATGAACACTGAAGCTTTCTTT
TRBJ1-2 TRBV28 TRBD1 . CASSLPQGQPGRGYTF TGTGCCAGCAGTTTGCCTCAGGGACAGCCGGGGAGAGGCTACACCTTC
TRBJ2-7 TRBV6-2/TRBV6-3 TRBD2 few CASSYPSSGSGHEQYF TGTGCCAGCAGTTACCCATCTAGCGGGAGCGGTCACGAGCAGTACTTC
TRBJ2-7 TRBV20-1 TRBD1 . CSAERTGQDGEQYF TGCAGTGCTGAGAGGACAGGGCAGGATGGCGAGCAGTACTTC
TRBJ2-7 TRBV13 . . CASSLESGSYEQYF TGTGCCAGCAGCTTAGAGTCCGGGAGTTACGAGCAGTACTTC
TRBJ2-3 TRBV12-3/TRBV12-4 TRBD1 few CASSSDRERTDTQYF TGTGCCAGCAGTTCGGACAGGGAACGCACAGATACGCAGTATTTT
TRBJ2-1 TRBV5-1 TRBD2 . CASSLVGTSPYNEQFF TGCGCCAGCAGCTTGGTGGGGACTAGTCCTTACAATGAGCAGTTCTTC
TRBJ1-1 TRBV27 . . CASSLSRDTEAFF TGTGCCAGCAGTTTATCCCGGGACACTGAAGCTTTCTTT
TRBJ2-6 TRBV10-3 . . CAISEWAGTAGANVLTF TGTGCCATCAGTGAGTGGGCAGGGACGGCTGGGGCCAACGTCCTGACTTTC
TRBJ2-7 TRBV9 . once CASSVFVDNSYEQYF TGTGCCAGCAGCGTATTTGTCGACAACTCCTACGAGCAGTACTTC
TRBJ2-7 TRBV24-1 . . CATSDWGRGEQYF TGTGCCACCAGTGATTGGGGAAGGGGTGAGCAGTACTTC
TRBJ2-3 TRBV3-1 TRBD2 . CASSRASGGTDTQYF TGTGCCAGCAGCCGAGCTAGCGGGGGGACAGATACGCAGTATTTT
TRBJ2-1 TRBV5-1 . . CASSLGQGRGGYNEQFF TGCGCCAGCAGCCTAGGTCAGGGACGAGGCGGATACAATGAGCAGTTCTTC
TRBJ2-5 TRBV2 TRBD1 . CASSGAGGETQYF TGTGCCAGCAGTGGCGCAGGGGGAGAGACCCAGTACTTC
TRBJ2-1 TRBV7-2 TRBD2 . CASSLASSGNEQFF TGTGCCAGCAGCTTAGCCTCTAGCGGTAATGAGCAGTTCTTC
TRBJ1-2 TRBV3-1 . few CASSQAPVIYGYTF TGTGCCAGCAGCCAAGCTCCGGTTATCTATGGCTACACCTTC
TRBJ2-7 TRBV2 TRBD1 . CASSVFRDRGSYEQYF TGTGCCAGCAGTGTATTCCGGGACAGGGGATCCTACGAGCAGTACTTC
TRBJ2-1 TRBV5-1 TRBD2 . CASSLPSGRGLVVHEQFF TGCGCCAGCAGCTTGCCTAGCGGGAGAGGACTTGTGGTCCATGAGCAGTTCTTC
TRBJ2-4 TRBV29-1 . . CSVEVTREQYF TGCAGCGTTGAAGTAACAAGGGAGCAGTACTTC
TRBJ2-1 TRBV7-2 . . CASSLTSTTREQFF TGTGCCAGCAGCTTAACTTCCACAACCAGAGAGCAGTTCTTC
TRBJ2-7 TRBV6-2/TRBV6-3 . . CASSDPGVSYEQYF TGTGCCAGCAGTGACCCCGGGGTGTCCTACGAGCAGTACTTC
TRBJ2-6 TRBV7-9 . few CASSSPGTGANVLTF TGTGCCAGCAGCTCCCCGGGCACTGGGGCCAACGTCCTGACTTTC
TRBJ2-1 TRBV5-1 TRBD2 . CASGHLAGEQFF TGCGCCAGCGGCCACCTAGCGGGTGAGCAGTTCTTC
TRBJ2-7 TRBV7-2 TRBD1 . CASSPQTGTGEQYF TGTGCCAGCAGCCCCCAGACAGGGACAGGGGAGCAGTACTTC
TRBJ2-1 TRBV12-3/TRBV12-4 . few CASREAAYNEQFF TGTGCCAGCAGAGAGGCAGCCTACAATGAGCAGTTCTTC
TRBJ2-3 TRBV3-1 . many CASSQDGVATDTQYF TGTGCCAGCAGCCAAGACGGCGTTGCGACAGATACGCAGTATTTT